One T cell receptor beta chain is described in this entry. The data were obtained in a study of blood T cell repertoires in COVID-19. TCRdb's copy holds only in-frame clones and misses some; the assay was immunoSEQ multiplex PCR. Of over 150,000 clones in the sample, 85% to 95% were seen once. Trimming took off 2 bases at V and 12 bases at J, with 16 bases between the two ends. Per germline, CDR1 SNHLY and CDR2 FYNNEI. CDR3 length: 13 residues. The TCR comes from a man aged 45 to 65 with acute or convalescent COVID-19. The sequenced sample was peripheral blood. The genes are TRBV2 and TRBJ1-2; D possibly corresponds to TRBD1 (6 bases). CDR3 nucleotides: TGTGCCAGCAGTGAAAGGGCAGGGGCACTGGACACCTTC. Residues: CASSERAGALDTF.